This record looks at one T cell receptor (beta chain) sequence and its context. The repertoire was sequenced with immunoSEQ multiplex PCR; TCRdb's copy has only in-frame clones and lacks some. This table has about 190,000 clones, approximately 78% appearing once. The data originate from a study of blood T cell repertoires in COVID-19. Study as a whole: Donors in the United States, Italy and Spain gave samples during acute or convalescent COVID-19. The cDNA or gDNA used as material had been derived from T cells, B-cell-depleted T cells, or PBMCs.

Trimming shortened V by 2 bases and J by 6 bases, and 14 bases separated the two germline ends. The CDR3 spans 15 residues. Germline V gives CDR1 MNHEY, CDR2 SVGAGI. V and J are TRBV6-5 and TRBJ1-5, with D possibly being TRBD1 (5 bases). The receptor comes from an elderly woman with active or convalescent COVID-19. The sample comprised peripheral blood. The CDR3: CASSYKWGAGQPQHF. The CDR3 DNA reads TGTGCCAGCAGTTACAAATGGGGCGCAGGTCAGCCCCAGCATTTT.